This TCR beta chain was sequenced in a study of tumor-infiltrating lymphocytes in primary liver carcinoma. For the study at large: Aged between 30 and 69 years, the patients were men and women.

Researchers drew blood RNA from unsorted whole blood and extracted germline DNA as well. In the case of this clonotype: Its antigen is unidentified. The junction and the germline gene differ at one end; a read error may be behind it.

The researchers produced TCR beta cDNA from approximately 0.45 ug total RNA with a constant-region primer. Sequencing libraries for TCR beta derived from three nested multiplex PCR rounds that used slightly modified ARM-PCR. The first two PCR rounds used TRBV1-TRBV30 forward primers with a C-beta reverse primer, about 10 cycles each. TCRdb re-called the multiplex PCR reads with MiXCR, one entry per CDR3 protein. The table lists 310,000 or so distinct CDR3 sequences, about two thirds of them singletons, with 5.5% to 8% in the top ten. The CDR3 length is 18 residues. Study results and limitations: Tumor top-250-clone fraction significantly exceeded that of blood (p = 0.039).

The source of this sequence is a man between 40 and 49 years old with primary liver carcinoma and hepatitis B virus infection. The source material was peripheral blood. The chain joins TRBV12-3 or TRBV12-4 to TRBJ2-1; TRBD2 aligns across 11 bases. Here the CDR3 reads CASSFRASGRPPHNEQSF. In nucleotides, the CDR3 is TGTGCCAGCAGTTTTCGGGCTAGCGGGAGGCCTCCCCACAATGAGCAGTCCTTC.